The rows below give T cell receptor beta chains drawn from one sample of a study of T cell changes during pregnancy in multiple sclerosis. Method: immunoSEQ multiplex PCR; TCRdb's copy keeps in-frame clones and lacks some. The repertoire holds tens of thousands of clones, with roughly 91% as singletons. Sequencing was performed on peripheral blood, taken in the third trimester of pregnancy. The receptors come from a female donor in good health, enrolled as a control in a pregnancy study. Each CDR3 is given without its conserved first and last residue. The order of the fields is V gene, D gene, CDR3 protein. The D gene is left open where the match is weak.

>TRBV13|TRBD2
ASSLYGWKRGNSSYNEQF
>TRBV4-1|.
ASSQSSVAGSYEQY
>TRBV2|.
ASSRTDEQF
>TRBV29-1|.
SVDRGDEQF
>TRBV6-5|.
ASSYTTDYEKLF
>TRBV19|.
ASSIDSYGYT
>TRBV9|.
ASSPDRNTDTQY
>TRBV5-4|.
ASSLLGGMGTDTQY
>TRBV5-1|.
ASSSLGGENTEAF
>TRBV25-1|TRBD1
ASGVCGTGTPPGNTIY
>TRBV4-1|TRBD2
ASSQEVAGGRNEQF
>TRBV5-1|.
ASSSLAGLNTEAF
>TRBV10-3|TRBD1
AISEQGYGYT
>TRBV11-2|TRBD1
ASHILTGDHYEQY
>TRBV28|TRBD1
ASTPGQETYEQY
>TRBV7-2|TRBD1
ASSLGQGGGYT
>TRBV7-9|TRBD2
ASSLVTSGRGGELF
>TRBV9|TRBD2
ASSAGLAGGPTYEQY
>TRBV9|TRBD1
ASSPRDSSYEQY
>TRBV5-1|TRBD1
ASSLVQGVALSDTEAF
>TRBV6-5|.
ASSYSYGGEQF
>TRBV6-5|.
ASSYSGALGEKLF
>TRBV28|TRBD1
ASSFSVRDRGLIATNEKLF
>TRBV7-9|.
ASSLVSGSVTDTQY
>TRBV7-6|TRBD2
ASSTQTSGAYNEQF
>TRBV9|.
ASSVSPGGESGNTIY
>TRBV27|.
ASSLTKPSTDTQY
>TRBV27|TRBD1
ASRRDRNH
>TRBV4-1|.
ASSQLTGLNTEAF
>TRBV27|.
ASSLWGQGSNQPQH
>TRBV9|.
ASSVGGGGNSPLH